These T cell receptor beta chains were read from a single sample in a study of blood T cell repertoires in COVID-19. Clones were sequenced by immunoSEQ multiplex PCR, and TCRdb holds only the in-frame ones, with some missing. The table includes approximately 190,000 clones, about 80% detected once. Sample: PBMCs or T cells enriched from blood (not recorded which). The receptors stem from a man aged 40-49 years who had recovered from COVID-19. Both conserved end residues are part of each CDR3. Each record gives: V gene, J gene, D gene, clone size, CDR3 protein, CDR3 DNA. The D gene is left open where the match is weak. The size entry is marked missing in some rows and otherwise reads once, few, many or a size class.

>TRBV6-5|TRBJ1-1|-|once
CASSEKQRTTEAFF
TGTGCCAGCAGCGAGAAACAGAGAACCACTGAAGCTTTCTTT
>TRBV5-1|TRBJ2-7|-|-
CASSLGRGSYEQYF
TGCGCCAGCAGCTTGGGACGGGGATCCTACGAGCAGTACTTC
>TRBV12-3/TRBV12-4|TRBJ1-1|TRBD1|-
CASSLDRVEAFF
TGTGCCAGCAGTTTGGACAGGGTCGAAGCTTTCTTT
>TRBV30|TRBJ2-7|TRBD2|-
CAWRLAGGPLEQYF
TGTGCCTGGAGACTAGCGGGGGGGCCTCTCGAGCAGTACTTC
>TRBV27|TRBJ1-6|-|-
CASKGEGSYNSPLHF
TGTGCCAGCAAAGGAGAGGGCTCCTATAATTCACCCCTCCACTTT
>TRBV5-4|TRBJ1-2|-|-
CASSPGPDNYGYTF
TGTGCCAGCAGCCCAGGCCCGGATAACTATGGCTACACCTTC
>TRBV2|TRBJ1-2|-|-
CASGVGRDGYTF
TGTGCCAGCGGAGTGGGGAGGGATGGCTACACCTTC
>TRBV18|TRBJ2-3|-|-
CASSQELRTDTQYF
TGTGCCAGCTCCCAGGAACTCCGCACAGATACGCAGTATTTT
>TRBV6-1|TRBJ1-1|TRBD1|once
CASSEVLDREAFF
TGTGCCAGCAGTGAAGTGTTGGACAGGGAAGCTTTCTTT
>TRBV3-1/TRBV3-2|TRBJ2-5|TRBD1|-
CASSQATSATGSETQYF
TGTGCCAGCAGCCAGGCAACCTCAGCGACAGGGAGCGAGACCCAGTACTTC
>TRBV18|TRBJ2-3|-|-
CASSPLVSDTQYF
TGTGCCAGCTCACCACTCGTGTCAGATACGCAGTATTTT
>TRBV5-6|TRBJ2-1|TRBD2|-
CASSRSKSGGMNRNEQFF
TGTGCCAGCAGCCGGAGCAAATCGGGGGGGATGAATAGGAATGAGCAGTTCTTC
>TRBV2|TRBJ1-6|TRBD1|-
CASTGTGFLYNSPLHF
TGTGCCAGTACCGGGACAGGGTTCCTTTATAATTCACCCCTCCACTTT
>TRBV4-1|TRBJ1-1|-|-
CASSQRGVDTEAFF
TGCGCCAGCAGCCAACGGGGGGTAGACACTGAAGCTTTCTTT
>TRBV5-6|TRBJ1-5|-|-
CASSFGGISNQPQHF
TGTGCCAGCAGCTTCGGGGGGATTAGCAATCAGCCCCAGCATTTT
>TRBV2|TRBJ1-1|-|-
CASSVGLNTEAFF
TGTGCCAGCAGTGTGGGGCTGAACACTGAAGCTTTCTTT
>TRBV5-1|TRBJ1-2|TRBD1|-
CASSSRQGMDYGYTF
TGCGCCAGCAGCTCTCGACAGGGGATGGACTATGGCTACACCTTC
>TRBV9|TRBJ2-7|-|-
CASSVSSGYEQYF
TGTGCCAGCAGCGTATCCAGCGGCTACGAGCAGTACTTC
>TRBV2|TRBJ2-2|-|-
CASSEGGWAGELFF
TGTGCCAGCAGTGAAGGCGGATGGGCCGGGGAGCTGTTTTTT
>TRBV2|TRBJ1-4|-|-
CASSVDRTFATNEKLFF
TGTGCCAGCAGCGTCGACAGGACTTTTGCAACTAATGAAAAACTGTTTTTT
>TRBV11-2|TRBJ1-4|TRBD1|-
CASSKRRQGAIREKLFF
TGTGCCAGCAGCAAACGGAGACAGGGGGCGATACGAGAAAAACTGTTTTTT
>TRBV20-1|TRBJ2-7|-|few
CSATSNEQYF
TGCAGTGCTACTAGTAACGAGCAGTACTTC
>TRBV14|TRBJ2-5|TRBD1|-
CASSYDRVQETQYF
TGTGCCAGCAGCTACGACAGGGTGCAAGAGACCCAGTACTTC
>TRBV28|TRBJ2-3|-|-
CASSSNRYAQYF
TGTGCCAGCAGTTCCAACCGGTACGCGCAGTATTTT
>TRBV5-4|TRBJ1-1|-|-
CASSLRTGEGTEAFF
TGTGCCAGCAGCTTGCGGACGGGGGAGGGAACTGAAGCTTTCTTT
>TRBV28|TRBJ1-5|-|-
CASIRARGSNQPQHF
TGTGCCAGCATTAGGGCCAGGGGTAGCAATCAGCCCCAGCATTTT
>TRBV6-5|TRBJ2-6|-|-
CASGRLDSGANVLTF
TGTGCCAGCGGTCGTTTAGACTCTGGGGCCAACGTCCTGACTTTC
>TRBV9|TRBJ2-1|TRBD2|-
CASSPGTSGGYNEQFF
TGTGCCAGCAGCCCTGGGACTAGCGGGGGCTACAATGAGCAGTTCTTC
>TRBV7-2|TRBJ1-1|TRBD1|-
CASSLASTGSTEAFF
TGTGCCAGCAGCTTAGCCTCGACAGGGAGCACTGAAGCTTTCTTT
>TRBV6-6|TRBJ1-5|TRBD1|-
CASSSGGQGNQPQHF
TGTGCCAGCAGCTCCGGTGGACAGGGAAATCAGCCCCAGCATTTT
>TRBV30|TRBJ1-5|-|few
CAWSPGDTRNQPQHF
TGTGCCTGGAGCCCCGGGGACACGCGCAATCAGCCCCAGCATTTT
>TRBV4-1|TRBJ2-5|TRBD2|-
CASSQDPAGGFQETQYF
TGCGCCAGCAGCCAAGATCCCGCGGGAGGATTTCAAGAGACCCAGTACTTC
>TRBV15|TRBJ2-5|TRBD2|-
CATSRGRGLAGEETQYF
TGTGCCACCAGCAGAGGCCGCGGGCTAGCGGGGGAAGAGACCCAGTACTTC
>TRBV12-5|TRBJ2-7|-|-
CASGFYQPPVPSSYEQYF
TGTGCTAGTGGTTTTTACCAACCACCGGTCCCGTCCTCCTACGAGCAGTACTTC
>TRBV18|TRBJ1-2|-|-
CASSPIPGIFDYGYTF
TGTGCCAGCTCACCAATCCCGGGTATCTTCGACTATGGCTACACCTTC
>TRBV5-1|TRBJ1-3|-|-
CASSLGSGGMTGNTIYF
TGCGCCAGCAGCTTGGGTTCCGGGGGAATGACTGGAAACACCATATATTTT
>TRBV10-3|TRBJ1-2|-|-
CATRRDTFYGYTF
TGTGCCACTCGACGGGACACTTTCTATGGCTACACCTTC
>TRBV19|TRBJ1-2|TRBD1|-
CASSIGQGAQRGYTF
TGTGCCAGTAGTATAGGACAGGGGGCCCAGCGCGGCTACACCTTC
>TRBV11-2|TRBJ2-1|-|-
CASRPSGGYEQFF
TGTGCCAGCAGGCCGTCGGGGGGCTATGAGCAGTTCTTC
>TRBV10-3|TRBJ1-2|-|-
CAISSSGVRYGYTF
TGTGCCATCAGTTCTTCAGGGGTGCGCTATGGCTACACCTTC
>TRBV27|TRBJ1-2|-|-
CASSLSTGLAYGYTF
TGTGCCAGCAGTTTATCGACAGGTTTGGCCTATGGCTACACCTTC
>TRBV14|TRBJ1-4|TRBD1|-
CASSGAGTGGEKLFF
TGTGCCAGCAGCGGCGCCGGGACAGGGGGGGAAAAACTGTTTTTT
>TRBV7-8|TRBJ2-7|TRBD1|-
CASSPGTVYYEQYF
TGTGCCAGCAGCCCAGGGACAGTTTACTACGAGCAGTACTTC
>TRBV5-6|TRBJ2-6|-|-
CASSLLGKSSGANVLTF
TGTGCCAGCAGCTTGCTCGGTAAGAGCTCTGGGGCCAACGTCCTGACTTTC